Detailed here is one T cell receptor beta chain. This record belongs to a study of blood T cell repertoires in COVID-19. The wider study: Collection of acute and convalescent COVID-19 samples took place in the United States, Italy and Spain. PBMCs, B-cell-depleted T cells, or T cells were the source of the cDNA or gDNA that made up the material.

Per the original data handling: How many nucleated cells were present was estimated from reference gene primer amplification. Libraries were prepared by immunoSEQ multiplex PCR; TCRdb keeps only in-frame clonotypes and omits some of them. V and J calls and clone size are as listed in that table; D and trimming were resolved from the DNA. The sample yields under 300,000 clones, 84% seen once. This CDR3 has 16 residues. Per the germline V gene, CDR1 is SGHKS and CDR2 is YYEKEE (reference sequence). Unmatched junction bases numbered 10, after V lost 4 bases and J lost 6 bases. What was sequenced was peripheral blood. The TCR originated in a woman aged 40 to 50 who had recovered from COVID-19. This chain uses TRBV5-5 with TRBJ2-3; 11 bases fit TRBD1. The CDR3 sequence: CASSIDPGQGVDTQYF. The CDR3 region has the DNA TGTGCCAGCAGCATTGACCCGGGACAGGGGGTGGATACGCAGTATTTT.